This record concerns one TCR beta chain sequence. These data originate in a study of blood T cell repertoires in COVID-19. The length of the CDR3 is 14 residues. V was cut by 4 bases and J by 3 bases, with 13 bases left in between. Looked up from germline, CDR1 is SGHDN and CDR2 is FVKESK. Produced via immunoSEQ multiplex PCR; TCRdb's table is partial and in-frame only. The table has fewer than 250,000 clones, about 90% seen once. Sequencing was performed on peripheral blood. This rearrangement joins TRBV14 to TRBJ2-7; D unresolved. The TCR sequence derives from a woman aged 70-85 years with acute or convalescent COVID-19. The CDR3: CASSLYEAVYEQYF. CDR3 nucleotide sequence: TGTGCCAGCAGCCTTTACGAGGCGGTCTACGAGCAGTACTTC.